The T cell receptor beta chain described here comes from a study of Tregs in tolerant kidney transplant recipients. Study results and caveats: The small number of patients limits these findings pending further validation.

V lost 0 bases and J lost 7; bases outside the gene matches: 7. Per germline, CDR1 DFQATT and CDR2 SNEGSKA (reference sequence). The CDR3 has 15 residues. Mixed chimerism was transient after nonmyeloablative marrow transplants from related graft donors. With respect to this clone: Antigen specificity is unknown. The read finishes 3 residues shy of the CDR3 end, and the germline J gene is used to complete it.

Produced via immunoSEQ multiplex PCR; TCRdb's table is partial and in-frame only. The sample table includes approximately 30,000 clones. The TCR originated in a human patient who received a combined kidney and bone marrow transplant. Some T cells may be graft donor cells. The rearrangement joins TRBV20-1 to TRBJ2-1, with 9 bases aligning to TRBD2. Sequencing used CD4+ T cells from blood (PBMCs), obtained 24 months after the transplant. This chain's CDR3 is CSAREGLAWGNEQFF. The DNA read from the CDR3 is TGCAGTGCTAGAGAGGGACTAGCTTGGGGTAATGAG.